The 26 T cell receptor beta chains reported below all come from one sample, sequenced in a study of siplizumab effects on memory and regulatory T cells. Clones were sequenced by immunoSEQ multiplex PCR, and TCRdb holds only the in-frame ones, with some missing. The table shows some 80,000 clones, with around 95% occurring only once. The sequencing sample was made of CD8+ T cells sorted from blood. The receptors stem from a human donor in good health.

This rearrangement joins TRBV5-5 to TRBJ1-5; D ambiguous. Germline values: CDR1 SGHKS, CDR2 YYEKEE (reference sequence). V gave up 4 bases and J gave up 0 bases, with 14 bases separating them. The CDR3 totals 16 residues. For the CDR3, the DNA is TGTGCCAGCAGCGAGTTTGGACGGATTAGCAATCAGCCCCAGCATTTT. Encoded protein: CASSEFGRISNQPQHF.

The chain combines TRBV6-6 with TRBJ2-7; no clear D gene. V was clipped by 2 bases and J by 1 base, with 9 bases between them. The CDR3 totals 14 residues. Per germline, CDR1 MNHNY and CDR2 SVGAGI (reference sequence). Here the CDR3 DNA reads TGTGCCAGCAGTTACGTCGAAGGGTCCTACGAGCAGTACTTC. This gives the protein CASSYVEGSYEQYF.

The V call is TRBV7-9, the J call TRBJ2-7; 9 bases are shared with TRBD2. The CDR3 loop spans 18 amino acids. V was pared by 4 bases and J by 4 bases, with 17 bases of the junction left unmatched. The germline CDR1 and CDR2 sequences are SEHNR and FQNEAQ (reference sequence). The CDR3 coding sequence is TGTGCCAGCAGCTCGACGAATCTAGCGGGGCAAGAATTTTACGAGCAGTACTTC. As protein: CASSSTNLAGQEFYEQYF.

V gene TRBV28 combines with J gene TRBJ2-7, with D possibly matching TRBD2 (6 bases). Trimming pared 6 bases from V and 4 bases from J, leaving 10 bases between. The length of the CDR3 is 12 residues. Germline V gene sequence: CDR1 MDHEN, CDR2 SYDVKM. The CDR3 DNA sequence: TGTGCCAGCAGCCCGGGGGTTTACGAGCAGTACTTC. Amino acid sequence: CASSPGVYEQYF.

The chain couples TRBV6-4 to TRBJ2-1, with D unclear. CDR3 length equals 15 residues. Deletions cut 0 bases from V and 1 base from J, with 7 bases between. From germline, CDR1 is MRHNA and CDR2 SNTAGT. The CDR3 DNA reads as TGTGCCAGCAGTGACTCAATCGAATCCTACAATGAGCAGTTCTTC. This sequence encodes CASSDSIESYNEQFF.

This chain joins TRBV14 and TRBJ1-2, with a possible D match to TRBD1 (6 bases). V dropped 0 bases and J dropped 3 bases, with 17 bases sitting between them. Germline V gene lookup returns CDR1 SGHDN and CDR2 FVKESK. The CDR3 runs to 17 residues. This CDR3 reads CASSQDYLGARDYGYTF. The DNA of the CDR3 is TGTGCCAGCAGCCAAGATTATCTGGGGGCCCGTGACTATGGCTACACCTTC. Full variable domain (rest looked up from reference TRBV14 and TRBJ1-2): EAGVTQFPSHSVIEKGQTVTLRCDPISGHDNLYWYRRVMGKEIKFLLHFVKESKQDESGMPNNRFLAERTGGTYSTLKVQPAELEDSGVYFCASSQDYLGARDYGYTFGSGTRLTVV.

This clone was found once. The gene calls are TRBV27 and TRBJ2-2, with 8 nucleotides matching TRBD2. Germline CDR1 reads MNHEY; CDR2 reads SMNVEV (reference sequence). The CDR3 has 14 residues. After removal of 4 bases from V and 4 bases from J, the junction contained 2 bases not matched to a gene. CDR3 nucleotides: TGTGCCAGCAGTTGGGGACTAGGCACCGGGGAGCTGTTTTTT. It codes for CASSWGLGTGELFF.

This clone was counted once. This rearrangement joins TRBV2 to TRBJ1-2, with a weak D call TRBD1 (5 bases). CDR3 size: 15 residues. Germline CDR1 is SNHLY and CDR2 is FYNNEI. The V end lost 6 bases, the J end lost 6 bases, and 20 bases lay between the germline ends. For the CDR3, the DNA is TGTGCCAGCAGAGACCCGGGACCTGGGCTGGATGGCTACACCTTC. This codes for CASRDPGPGLDGYTF.

The genes are TRBV19 and TRBJ2-2, with D possibly TRBD1 on 5 matching bases. The V gene's germline CDR1 is LNHDA and CDR2 SQIVND (reference sequence). The V and J ends lost 5 bases and 5 bases respectively, with 12 bases between them. This CDR3 spans 14 amino acids. The CDR3 bases are TGTGCCAGTAGTCCCTCGACAGATACCGGGGAGCTGTTTTTT. Translating it yields CASSPSTDTGELFF.

This chain connects TRBV27 to TRBJ2-7; D is perhaps TRBD1 (6 bases). V lost 4 bases, J lost 0 bases, and 10 bases lay in between. CDR3 length equals 14 residues. Germline CDR1 reads MNHEY; CDR2 reads SMNVEV (reference sequence). The CDR3 region has the DNA TGTGCCAGCAGTTGGGGGCCCGGCTCCTACGAGCAGTACTTC. This gives the protein CASSWGPGSYEQYF.

Here the CDR3 reads CASSLGFDTDTQYF. CDR3 nucleotides: TGTGCCAGCAGCCTGGGGTTTGACACAGATACGCAGTATTTT. The chain links TRBV7-3 to TRBJ2-3, with D unresolved. The V gene's germline CDR1 is SGHTA and CDR2 FQGTGA. The V end was cut by 5 bases, the J end by 2 bases, with 11 bases between. The CDR3 sequence is 14 residues long.

This clone was recorded once. The CDR3 protein is CATHPRSYNEQFF. CDR3 DNA sequence: TGTGCCACCCACCCGAGGTCCTACAATGAGCAGTTCTTC. The gene calls are TRBV5-4 and TRBJ2-1; D is ambiguous. Trimming pared 9 bases from V and 1 base from J, leaving 11 bases between. CDR1 and CDR2 (germline): SGHNT, YYREEE (reference sequence). The CDR3 totals 13 residues.

This clone was found once. The CDR3 nucleotides read TGTGCCAGCAGCTTAGGTCTGGGGAATCAGCCCCAGCATTTT. Translation gives CASSLGLGNQPQHF. The chain combines TRBV11-2 with TRBJ1-5, with D hard to call. This CDR3 is built from 14 residues. The V gene lost 1 base and the J gene lost 4 bases, with 8 bases spanning the gap. Germline CDR1 and CDR2: SGHAT and FQNNGV. Full variable domain (outside the CDR3, taken from reference TRBV11-2 and TRBJ1-5): EAGVAQSPRYKIIEKRQSVAFWCNPISGHATLYWYQQILGQGPKLLIQFQNNGVVDDSQLPKDRFSAERLKGVDSTLKIQPAKLEDSAVYLCASSLGLGNQPQHFGDGTRLSIL.

This clone qualifies as medium-sized. The chain is built from TRBV21-1 and TRBJ2-2; the DNA was not used to check the table's D call, TRBD1. TRBV21-1 corresponds to a pseudogene. The CDR3 runs 16 residues. The CDR3 nucleotides read TGTGCCAGCAGCGAAGACAGGGGGAAGAACACCGGGGAGCTGTTTTTT. Its translation: CASSEDRGKNTGELFF.

This chain connects TRBV27 to TRBJ2-3; D unresolved. Between the trimmed V and J ends, which lost 5 bases and 6 bases, there was a span of 15 bases. CDR1 and CDR2 from the germline V gene are MNHEY and SMNVEV (reference sequence). The CDR3 runs 14 residues. The DNA for the CDR3 is TGTGCCAGCAGTACCAGACTCGGGCTGGATACGCAGTATTTT. Amino acids: CASSTRLGLDTQYF.

The chain couples TRBV19 to TRBJ2-7; D perhaps matches TRBD2 (5 bases). V lost 8 bases, J lost 6 bases, and 17 bases lay in between. CDR1 LNHDA and CDR2 SQIVND come from the germline V gene (reference sequence). The CDR3 contains 13 residues. The CDR3 nucleotides read TGTGCCAGTCGACGGGGTGGCGTCGGCGAGCAGTACTTC. Protein: CASRRGGVGEQYF. The full variable domain, with the rest looked up from reference TRBV19 and TRBJ2-7, is DGGITQSPKYLFRKEGQNVTLSCEQNLNHDAMYWYRQDPGQGLRLIYYSQIVNDFQKGDIAEGYSVSREKKESFPLTVTSAQKNPTAFYLCASRRGGVGEQYFGPGTRLTVT.

The sample holds one count of this clone. The V gene is TRBV9, the J gene TRBJ1-2; maybe TRBD1 (6 bases). Looked up from germline, CDR1 is SGDLS and CDR2 is YYNGEE. There are 15 residues in the CDR3. Trimming cost V 0 bases and J 0 bases, with 9 bases left between them. CDR3 nucleotide sequence: TGTGCCAGCAGCGTAGCAGGGGACGCTAACTATGGCTACACCTTC. This codes for CASSVAGDANYGYTF.

This chain uses TRBV7-9 with TRBJ2-7; D is uncertain. The CDR3 covers 13 residues. V lost 1 base and J lost 4, with 8 bases in between. The germline V gene encodes CDR1 SEHNR and CDR2 FQNEAQ (reference sequence). The CDR3 coding sequence is TGTGCCAGCAGCTTAGGTACTGTTTACGAGCAGTACTTC. Amino acid sequence: CASSLGTVYEQYF.

The chain links TRBV16 to TRBJ2-2; the D is unclear. The V gene lost 8 bases and the J gene lost 6 bases, with 10 bases spanning the gap. CDR1 and CDR2 from the germline V gene are KGHSY and FQNENV. The CDR3 totals 12 residues. The CDR3 DNA follows: TGTGCCAGCGGCCTTCAGGCCGGGGAGCTGTTTTTT. It codes for CASGLQAGELFF.

This clone was observed once. The chain uses TRBV28 and TRBJ1-1; D remains unclear. This CDR3 region has 13 residues. V lost 2 bases and J 5 bases, leaving 9 bases between the germline ends. From germline, CDR1 is MDHEN and CDR2 SYDVKM. CDR3 sequence: CASSLGYETEAFF. CDR3 DNA: TGTGCCAGCAGTTTAGGTTACGAGACTGAAGCTTTCTTT.

CDR3 sequence reads: CASSIGPNSYNEQFF. CDR3 bases: TGTGCCAGTAGTATCGGGCCAAACTCCTACAATGAGCAGTTCTTC. The chain couples TRBV19 to TRBJ2-1, with D hard to call. Trimming took 3 bases from V and 0 from J, leaving 9 bases between them. The CDR3 sequence is 15 residues long. Germline V gene data show CDR1 as LNHDA and CDR2 as SQIVND (reference sequence).

The CDR3 reads CASRPPKDRGADTQYF. DNA of the CDR3: TGTGCCAGCCGTCCGCCCAAGGACAGAGGTGCAGATACGCAGTATTTT. The chain carries TRBV28 and TRBJ2-3; perhaps TRBD1 as D (6 bases). The germline gives CDR1 MDHEN, CDR2 SYDVKM. The CDR3 extends over 16 amino acids. The V end lost 8 bases, the J end lost 4 bases, and 22 bases lay between the germline ends.

V gene TRBV7-9 combines with J gene TRBJ2-4; 7 bases fit TRBD1. The CDR3 covers 12 residues. Germline V gives CDR1 SEHNR, CDR2 FQNEAQ (reference sequence). J lost 8 bases, V lost 7 bases, and 5 bases had no gene match. This CDR3 reads CASTRQGDIQYF. In DNA form, the CDR3 reads TGTGCCAGCACCAGACAGGGAGACATTCAGTACTTC.

The chain uses TRBV6-4 and TRBJ2-1; D unresolved. Germline CDR1 MRHNA, CDR2 SNTAGT. Trimming left V 2 bases short and J 8 bases short, with 13 bases between. CDR3 size: 14 residues. In nucleotides, the CDR3 is TGTGCCAGCAGTGACCGGCCTTGGGTCGATGAGCAGTTCTTC. Translating it yields CASSDRPWVDEQFF.

The chain is built from TRBV27 and TRBJ2-1, with TRBD2 matching 7 bases. The CDR3 has 17 residues. The J segment lost 7 bases and the V segment lost 2 bases, leaving 14 bases of the junction unmatched. CDR1 is MNHEY, CDR2 SMNVEV, per germline (reference sequence). Written as DNA, the CDR3 is TGTGCCAGCAGTTTAGAGTTTGGGGCAGGGAGGGGAAATGAGCAGTTCTTC. As protein: CASSLEFGAGRGNEQFF.

The V gene is TRBV10-3, the J gene TRBJ1-5; D remains ambiguous. From germline, CDR1 is ENHRY and CDR2 SYGVKD. The CDR3 extends over 14 amino acids. Trimming left V 0 bases short and J 6 bases short, with 9 bases between. The CDR3 loop reads CAISESTSFQPQHF. The CDR3 DNA is TGTGCCATCAGTGAGTCGACGAGTTTTCAGCCCCAGCATTTT.